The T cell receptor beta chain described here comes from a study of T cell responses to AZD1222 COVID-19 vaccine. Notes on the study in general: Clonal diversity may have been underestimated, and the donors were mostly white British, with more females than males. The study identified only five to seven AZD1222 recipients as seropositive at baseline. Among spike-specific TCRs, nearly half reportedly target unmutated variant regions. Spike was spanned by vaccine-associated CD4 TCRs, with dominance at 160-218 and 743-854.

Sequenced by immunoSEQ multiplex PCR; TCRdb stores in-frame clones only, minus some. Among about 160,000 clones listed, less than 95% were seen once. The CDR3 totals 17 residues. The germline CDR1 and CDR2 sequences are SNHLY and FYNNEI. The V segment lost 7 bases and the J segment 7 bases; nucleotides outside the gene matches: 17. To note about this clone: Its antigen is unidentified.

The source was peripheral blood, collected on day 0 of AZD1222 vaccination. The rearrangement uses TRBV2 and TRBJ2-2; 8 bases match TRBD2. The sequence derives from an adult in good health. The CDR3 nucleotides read TGTGCCAGCACCCCCTTGCGAGCGGGGGCTCTTTTCGGGGAGCTGTTTTTT. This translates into CASTPLRAGALFGELFF.